Listed here are 11 T cell receptor beta chains from one sample, sequenced in a study of tissue T cells after allogeneic stem cell transplantation. Assay: immunoSEQ multiplex PCR; the TCRdb copy retains only in-frame clones and omits some. This table holds 25,000 or so clones, about 89% found once. Sequenced material: blood, taken before transplantation. Every receptor here comes from a male donor aged 60 or over who later had graft-versus-host disease after an allogeneic stem cell transplant.

This rearrangement joins TRBV5-6 to TRBJ2-3, with TRBD2 matching over 14 bases. The CDR3 extends over 17 amino acids. The germline V gene has CDR1 SGHDT and CDR2 YYEEEE. V was clipped by 3 bases and J by 1 base; unmatched bases: 4. The CDR3 nucleotides read TGTGCCAGCAGCTCCTCGACTAGCGGGGGGGGCACAGATACGCAGTATTTT. Translation gives CASSSSTSGGGTDTQYF.

This sequence joins TRBV11-1 and TRBJ2-7, with D uncertain. In germline, CDR1 is SGHAT, CDR2 FQDESV (reference sequence). Trimming cost V 1 base and J 2 bases, with 9 bases left between them. The CDR3 has 14 residues. The DNA for the CDR3 is TGTGCCAGCAGCTTAGTACCCAGTACCTACGAGCAGTACTTC. This sequence encodes CASSLVPSTYEQYF.

The V call is TRBV7-9, the J call TRBJ1-5; possible D gene TRBD1, 6 bases. Germline lookup yields CDR1 SEHNR and CDR2 FQNEAQ (reference sequence). The CDR3 is made up of 16 amino acids. V lost 2 bases, J lost 3 bases, and 14 bases lay in between. The chain's CDR3 is CASSLYETGNNQPQHF. The CDR3 bases are TGTGCCAGCAGCTTATACGAAACAGGGAACAATCAGCCCCAGCATTTT. The full variable domain, with the rest looked up from reference TRBV7-9 and TRBJ1-5, is DTGVSQNPRHKITKRGQNVTFRCDPISEHNRLYWYRQTLGQGPEFLTYFQNEAQLEKSRLLSDRFSAERPKGSFSTLEIQRTEQGDSAMYLCASSLYETGNNQPQHFGDGTRLSIL.

J is TRBJ2-7 and V is TRBV11-3, with 8 positions matching TRBD1. Germline-derived CDR1 and CDR2 are SGHNT and YENEEA. This CDR3 has 13 amino acids. Trimming took 5 bases from V and 5 from J; bases not matched to a gene: 5. CDR3 nucleotides: TGTGCCAGCAGCCGGATGACAGGGGACGAGCAGTACTTC. The encoded protein is CASSRMTGDEQYF.

This clone was seen just once. J is TRBJ1-1 and V is TRBV5-1; 7 bases line up with TRBD1. Germline CDR1 and CDR2: SGHRS and YFSETQ. V lost 2 bases, J lost 1 base, and 8 bases stayed unmatched. The CDR3 extends over 16 amino acids. The chain's CDR3 is CASSLEGGARNTEAFF. In DNA form, the CDR3 reads TGCGCCAGCAGCTTAGAAGGGGGCGCGAGGAACACTGAAGCTTTCTTT.

The CDR3 here is CASSPPGLAYNEQFF. The CDR3 bases are TGTGCCAGCAGTCCTCCGGGACTAGCCTACAATGAGCAGTTCTTC. The rearrangement joins TRBV6-5 to TRBJ2-1, with TRBD2 matching over 8 bases. This CDR3 has 15 amino acids. With 5 bases clipped from V and 2 bases from J, the junction kept 5 bases outside the gene matches. Per the germline V gene, CDR1 is MNHEY and CDR2 is SVGAGI.

The chain combines TRBV4-2 with TRBJ2-1; D gene unclear. CDR3 length equals 13 residues. Germline V gene lookup returns CDR1 LGHNA and CDR2 YNFKEQ. V lost 1 base to trimming and J lost 3 bases, with 4 bases between them. The DNA for the CDR3 is TGTGCCAGCAGCCAAGGAGACTACAATGAGCAGTTCTTC. Amino acids: CASSQGDYNEQFF.

This clone was counted a single time. J is TRBJ1-1 and V is TRBV19; D ambiguous. Germline V lookup: CDR1 LNHDA, CDR2 SQIVND (reference sequence). The CDR3 length is 13 residues. Trimming took off 5 bases at V and 0 bases at J, with 7 bases between the two ends. CDR3 DNA: TGTGCCAGTAGTCTGGGGATGAACACTGAAGCTTTCTTT. It codes for CASSLGMNTEAFF.

The J gene is TRBJ2-3, the V gene TRBV4-2; 15 positions agree with TRBD2. The CDR3 spans 18 residues. The J segment lost 0 bases and the V segment lost 2 bases, leaving 3 bases of the junction unmatched. Per the germline V gene, CDR1 is LGHNA and CDR2 is YNFKEQ. The CDR3 DNA reads TGTGCCAGCAGCCAACGGACTAGCGGGGGGGGGAGCACAGATACGCAGTATTTT. This translates into CASSQRTSGGGSTDTQYF.

This clone was recorded only once. This chain links TRBV10-3 with TRBJ2-5; maybe TRBD2 (5 bases). The germline V gene has CDR1 ENHRY and CDR2 SYGVKD. This CDR3 is 12 amino acids long. V was shortened by 11 bases and J by 2 bases, with 12 bases between the two germline ends. The CDR3 DNA is TGTGCCGGAGGACGGTCGCAAGAGACCCAGTACTTC. It specifies CAGGRSQETQYF.

The chain links TRBV5-1 to TRBJ2-1; D gene uncertain. The V gene lost 0 bases and the J gene lost 7 bases, with 17 bases spanning the gap. This CDR3 has 16 amino acids. CDR1 and CDR2 (germline): SGHRS, YFSETQ. CDR3 in amino acids: CASSLAPGLIQNEQFF. In nucleotides, the CDR3 is TGCGCCAGCAGCTTGGCTCCCGGGCTTATCCAGAATGAGCAGTTCTTC.